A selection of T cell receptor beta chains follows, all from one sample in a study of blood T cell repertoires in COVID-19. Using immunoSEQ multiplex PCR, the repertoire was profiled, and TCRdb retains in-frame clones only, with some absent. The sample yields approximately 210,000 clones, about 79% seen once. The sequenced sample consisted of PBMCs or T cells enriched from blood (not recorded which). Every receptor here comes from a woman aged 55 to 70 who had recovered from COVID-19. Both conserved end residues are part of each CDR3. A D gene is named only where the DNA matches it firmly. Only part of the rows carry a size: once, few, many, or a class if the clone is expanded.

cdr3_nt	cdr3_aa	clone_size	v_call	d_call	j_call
TGCAGCGTCCGGGACAGGGGGACCCACAATGAGCAGTTCTTC	CSVRDRGTHNEQFF	-	TRBV29-1	TRBD1	TRBJ2-1
TGCGCCAGCAGCTTGGATTCGGGGGGTGCATACAATGAGCAGTTCTTC	CASSLDSGGAYNEQFF	-	TRBV5-1	TRBD2	TRBJ2-1
TGCGCCAGCAGCCAAGTAAACAGGGAGGGGATCTACGAGCAGTACTTC	CASSQVNREGIYEQYF	few	TRBV4-1	-	TRBJ2-7
TGTGCCAGCAGCGTCGGGGTTACCTACGAGCAGTACTTC	CASSVGVTYEQYF	-	TRBV7-3	-	TRBJ2-7
TGTGCCAGCAGGGAGCACAGGGCGGGCACTGAAGCTTTCTTT	CASREHRAGTEAFF	-	TRBV6-5	-	TRBJ1-1
TGTGCCAGCACCCCCGGGAGGGGACTAAATTCACCCCTCCACTTT	CASTPGRGLNSPLHF	-	TRBV27	-	TRBJ1-6
TGTGCCAGCAGTTCCGGGACAGGGGACTACGAGCAGTACTTC	CASSSGTGDYEQYF	-	TRBV2	TRBD1	TRBJ2-7
TGTGCCAGCACCTTTAGACCGGGGGATGGCTACACCTTC	CASTFRPGDGYTF	-	TRBV11-2	-	TRBJ1-2
TGTGCCAGCAGAAGGGACAGGGTTAATCAGCCCCAGCATTTT	CASRRDRVNQPQHF	-	TRBV2	TRBD1	TRBJ1-5
TGTGCCAGCAGCTTATCCCCGACAGGTGCCGACTACGAGCAGTACTTC	CASSLSPTGADYEQYF	few	TRBV7-8	-	TRBJ2-7
TGTGCCAGTATGGAACAGGGAGGGGAGACCCAGTACTTC	CASMEQGGETQYF	-	TRBV19	-	TRBJ2-5
TGTGCCAGTAGTATAGTTGCAGGTGAAGACAATGAGCAGTTCTTC	CASSIVAGEDNEQFF	-	TRBV19	-	TRBJ2-1
TGTGCCAGCCAGGACACATTGAACACTGAAGCTTTCTTT	CASQDTLNTEAFF	-	TRBV19	-	TRBJ1-1
TGTGCCAGCAGTCCCGACATCGCGAACACCGGGGAGCTGTTTTTT	CASSPDIANTGELFF	-	TRBV9	-	TRBJ2-2
TGTGCCAGTAGTATGGAGGGCTCTGGAAACACCATATATTTT	CASSMEGSGNTIYF	few	TRBV19	-	TRBJ1-3
TGTGCCAGCAGTTACTCGGAGACTCGCTCCTACGAGCAGTACTTC	CASSYSETRSYEQYF	-	TRBV6-5	-	TRBJ2-7
TGTGCCATCAGTGAGTCAGGGGGAGTAAACACTGAAGCTTTCTTT	CAISESGGVNTEAFF	-	TRBV10-3	-	TRBJ1-1
TGTGCCAGCAGCTTAGGGGGACTACCCACAGATACGCAGTATTTT	CASSLGGLPTDTQYF	-	TRBV11-3	TRBD2	TRBJ2-3
TGTGCCAGCAGCTTGGCGGGTAGCGGGAGGGTCTATGAGCAGTTCTTC	CASSLAGSGRVYEQFF	-	TRBV5-6	TRBD2	TRBJ2-1
TGTGCCAGTAGTAGACCGGGACAGGGTAATGAAAAACTGTTTTTT	CASSRPGQGNEKLFF	-	TRBV19	TRBD1	TRBJ1-4
TGTGCCAGCAGCATACTAGCGGGACACAACAATGAGCAGTTCTTC	CASSILAGHNNEQFF	once	TRBV9	TRBD2	TRBJ2-1
TGTGCCAGCAGTTACACCTACGAGCAGTACTTC	CASSYTYEQYF	-	TRBV2	-	TRBJ2-7
TGTGCCAGCAGCGTGACAGAGAACACTGAAGCTTTCTTT	CASSVTENTEAFF	once	TRBV2	-	TRBJ1-1
TGTGCCAGTAGCGGGGGACAGGCACTCTACGAGCAGTACTTC	CASSGGQALYEQYF	-	TRBV19	TRBD1	TRBJ2-7
TGTGCCGGGACTAGCGGGGGGGCCCGAGATACGCAGTATTTT	CAGTSGGARDTQYF	-	TRBV2	TRBD2	TRBJ2-3